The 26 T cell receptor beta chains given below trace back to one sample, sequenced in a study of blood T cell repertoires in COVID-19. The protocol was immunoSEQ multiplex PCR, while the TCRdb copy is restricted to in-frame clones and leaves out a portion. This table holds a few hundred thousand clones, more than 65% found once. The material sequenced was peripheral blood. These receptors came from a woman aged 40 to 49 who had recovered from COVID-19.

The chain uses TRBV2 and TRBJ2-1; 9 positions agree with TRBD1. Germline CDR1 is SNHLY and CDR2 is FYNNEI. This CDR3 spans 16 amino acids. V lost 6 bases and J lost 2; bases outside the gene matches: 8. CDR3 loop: CASSRGGQGTYNEQFF. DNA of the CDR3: TGTGCCAGCAGCCGAGGGGGACAGGGCACCTACAATGAGCAGTTCTTC. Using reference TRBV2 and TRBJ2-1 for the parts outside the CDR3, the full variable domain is EPEVTQTPSHQVTQMGQEVILRCVPISNHLYFYWYRQILGQKVEFLVSFYNNEISEKSEIFDDQFSVERPDGSNFTLKIRSTKLEDSAMYFCASSRGGQGTYNEQFFGPGTRLTVL.

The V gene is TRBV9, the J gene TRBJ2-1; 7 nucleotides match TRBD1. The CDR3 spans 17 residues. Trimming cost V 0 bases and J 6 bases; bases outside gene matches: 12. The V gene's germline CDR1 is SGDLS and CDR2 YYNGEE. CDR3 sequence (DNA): TGTGCCAGCAGCGTAGTCTTAGGGCAGGGGGTACTCAATGAGCAGTTCTTC. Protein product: CASSVVLGQGVLNEQFF.

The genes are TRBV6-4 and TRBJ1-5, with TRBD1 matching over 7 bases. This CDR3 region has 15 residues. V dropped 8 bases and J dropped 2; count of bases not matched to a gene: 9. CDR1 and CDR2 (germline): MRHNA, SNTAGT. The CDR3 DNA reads TGTGCCAGCGACAGGGTGGAGACATGCAATCAGCCCCAGCATTTT. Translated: CASDRVETCNQPQHF.

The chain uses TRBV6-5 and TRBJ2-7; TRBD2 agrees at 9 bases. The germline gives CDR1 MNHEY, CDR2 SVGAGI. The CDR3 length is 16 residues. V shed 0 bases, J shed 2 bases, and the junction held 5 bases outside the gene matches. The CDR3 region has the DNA TGTGCCAGCAGTTACTCGATGACTAGCGGAACCTACGAGCAGTACTTC. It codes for CASSYSMTSGTYEQYF.

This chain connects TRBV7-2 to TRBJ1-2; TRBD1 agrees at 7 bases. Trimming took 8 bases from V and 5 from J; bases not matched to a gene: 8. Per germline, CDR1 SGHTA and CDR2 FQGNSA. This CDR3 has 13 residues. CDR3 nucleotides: TGTGCCAGCGGGCCGGGACAGATATATGGCTACACCTTC. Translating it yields CASGPGQIYGYTF.

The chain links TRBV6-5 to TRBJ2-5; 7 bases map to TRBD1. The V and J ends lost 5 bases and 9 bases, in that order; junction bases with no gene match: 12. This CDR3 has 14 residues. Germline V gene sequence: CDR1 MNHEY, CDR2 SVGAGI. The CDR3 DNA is TGTGCCAGCAGTCCAGACAGGGCTGGTCGGCCCCAGTACTTC. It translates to CASSPDRAGRPQYF.

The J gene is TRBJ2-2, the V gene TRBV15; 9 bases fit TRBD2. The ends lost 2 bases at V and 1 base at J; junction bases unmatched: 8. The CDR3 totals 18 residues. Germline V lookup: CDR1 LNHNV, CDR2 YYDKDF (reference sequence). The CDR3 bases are TGTGCCACCAGCAGATCCCAAAATAGCGGGGGGAACACCGGGGAGCTGTTTTTT. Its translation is CATSRSQNSGGNTGELFF.

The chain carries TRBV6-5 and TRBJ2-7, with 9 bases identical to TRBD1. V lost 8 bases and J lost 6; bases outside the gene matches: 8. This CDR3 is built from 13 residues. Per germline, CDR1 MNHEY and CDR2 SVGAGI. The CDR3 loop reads CASGTGTGLEQYF. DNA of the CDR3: TGTGCCAGCGGAACCGGGACAGGGCTCGAGCAGTACTTC.

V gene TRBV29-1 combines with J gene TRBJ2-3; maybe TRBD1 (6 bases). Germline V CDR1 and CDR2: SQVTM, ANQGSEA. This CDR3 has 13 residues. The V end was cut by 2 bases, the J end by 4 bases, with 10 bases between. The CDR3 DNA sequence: TGCAGCGTTGAACTGGGGGCGGCAGATACGCAGTATTTT. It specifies CSVELGAADTQYF.

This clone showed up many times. The CDR3 region has the DNA TGTGCCAGCAGCCAAACCTCAGGTAGCACTGAAGCTTTCTTT. This sequence encodes CASSQTSGSTEAFF. The V call is TRBV3-1 (or the pseudogene TRBV3-2), the J call TRBJ1-1, with D uncertain. Germline-derived CDR1 and CDR2 are LGHDT and YNNKEL (reference sequence). The CDR3 has 14 amino acids. V gave up 2 bases and J gave up 4 bases, with 11 bases separating them.

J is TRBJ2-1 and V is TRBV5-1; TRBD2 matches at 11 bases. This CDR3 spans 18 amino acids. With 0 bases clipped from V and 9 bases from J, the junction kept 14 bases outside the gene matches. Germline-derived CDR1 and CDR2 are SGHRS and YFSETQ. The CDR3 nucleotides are TGCGCCAGCAGCTTGGAGGCGTGGGCTAGCGGGGGGCAGGGTGAGCAGTTCTTC. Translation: CASSLEAWASGGQGEQFF.

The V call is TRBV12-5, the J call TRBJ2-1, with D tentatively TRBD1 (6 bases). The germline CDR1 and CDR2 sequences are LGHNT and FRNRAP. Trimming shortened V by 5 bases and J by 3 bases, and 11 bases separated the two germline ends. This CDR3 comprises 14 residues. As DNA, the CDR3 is TGTGCTAGTGGTGATGGACAGTTCTACAATGAGCAGTTCTTC. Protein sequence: CASGDGQFYNEQFF.

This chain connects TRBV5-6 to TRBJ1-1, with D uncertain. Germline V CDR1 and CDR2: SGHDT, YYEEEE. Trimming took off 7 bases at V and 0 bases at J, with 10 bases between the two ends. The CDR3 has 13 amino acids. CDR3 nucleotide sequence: TGTGCCAGCGGCAGAAGAATGAACACTGAAGCTTTCTTT. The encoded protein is CASGRRMNTEAFF. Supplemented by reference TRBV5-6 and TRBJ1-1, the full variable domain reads DAGVTQSPTHLIKTRGQQVTLRCSPKSGHDTVSWYQQALGQGPQFIFQYYEEEERQRGNFPDRFSGHQFPNYSSELNVNALLLGDSALYLCASGRRMNTEAFFGQGTRLTVV.

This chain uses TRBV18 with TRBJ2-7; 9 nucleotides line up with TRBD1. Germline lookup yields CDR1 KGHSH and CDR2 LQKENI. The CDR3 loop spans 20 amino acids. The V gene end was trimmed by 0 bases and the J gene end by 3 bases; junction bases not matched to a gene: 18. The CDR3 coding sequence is TGTGCCAGCTCACCACCTTGGGGACAGGGAATGTCCGGGATTAACTACGAGCAGTACTTC. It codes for CASSPPWGQGMSGINYEQYF.

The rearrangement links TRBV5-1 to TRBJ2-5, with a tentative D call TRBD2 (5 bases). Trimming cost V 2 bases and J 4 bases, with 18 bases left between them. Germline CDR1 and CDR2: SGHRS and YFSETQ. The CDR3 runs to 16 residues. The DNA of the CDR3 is TGCGCCAGCAGCTTTTATTCGGGAACAGATCCAGAGACCCAGTACTTC. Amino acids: CASSFYSGTDPETQYF. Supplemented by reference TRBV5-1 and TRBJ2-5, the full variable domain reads KAGVTQTPRYLIKTRGQQVTLSCSPISGHRSVSWYQQTPGQGLQFLFEYFSETQRNKGNFPGRFSGRQFSNSRSEMNVSTLELGDSALYLCASSFYSGTDPETQYFGPGTRLLVL.

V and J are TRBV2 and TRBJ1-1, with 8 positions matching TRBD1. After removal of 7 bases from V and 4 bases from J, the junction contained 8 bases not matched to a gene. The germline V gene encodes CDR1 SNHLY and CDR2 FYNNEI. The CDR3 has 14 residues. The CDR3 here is CASNPTGVGTEAFF. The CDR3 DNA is TGTGCCAGCAACCCGACAGGGGTGGGCACTGAAGCTTTCTTT.

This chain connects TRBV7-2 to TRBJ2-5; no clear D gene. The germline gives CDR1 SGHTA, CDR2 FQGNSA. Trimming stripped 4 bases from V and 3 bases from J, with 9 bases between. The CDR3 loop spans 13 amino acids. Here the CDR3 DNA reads TGTGCCAGCAGCTCAACTCGGGAAGAGACCCAGTACTTC. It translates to CASSSTREETQYF.

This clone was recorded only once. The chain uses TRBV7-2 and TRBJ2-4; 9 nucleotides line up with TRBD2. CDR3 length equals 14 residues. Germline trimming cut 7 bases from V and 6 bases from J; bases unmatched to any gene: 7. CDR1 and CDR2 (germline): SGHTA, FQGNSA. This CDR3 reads CASTPAGGGNIQYF. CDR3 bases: TGTGCCAGCACCCCTGCGGGGGGGGGAAACATTCAGTACTTC.

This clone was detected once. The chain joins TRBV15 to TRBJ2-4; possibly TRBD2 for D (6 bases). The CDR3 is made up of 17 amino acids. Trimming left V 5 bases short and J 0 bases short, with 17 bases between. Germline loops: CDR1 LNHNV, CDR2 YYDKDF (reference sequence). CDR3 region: CATSPRRGDLAKNIQYF. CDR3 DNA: TGTGCCACCAGCCCGAGGAGGGGCGACCTAGCCAAAAACATTCAGTACTTC.

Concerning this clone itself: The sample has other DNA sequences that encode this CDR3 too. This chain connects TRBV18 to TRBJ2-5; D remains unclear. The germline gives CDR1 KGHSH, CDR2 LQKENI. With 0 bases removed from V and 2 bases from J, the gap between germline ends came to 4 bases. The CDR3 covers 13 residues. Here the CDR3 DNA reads TGTGCCAGCTCACCACCGTCACAAGAGACCCAGTACTTC. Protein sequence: CASSPPSQETQYF.

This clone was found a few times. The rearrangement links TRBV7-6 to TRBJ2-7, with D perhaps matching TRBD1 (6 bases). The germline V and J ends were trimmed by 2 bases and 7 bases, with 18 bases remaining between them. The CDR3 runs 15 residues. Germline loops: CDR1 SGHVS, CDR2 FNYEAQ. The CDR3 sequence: CASSLIQGTRGEQYF. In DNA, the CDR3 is TGTGCCAGCAGCTTAATCCAGGGGACAAGAGGGGAGCAGTACTTC.

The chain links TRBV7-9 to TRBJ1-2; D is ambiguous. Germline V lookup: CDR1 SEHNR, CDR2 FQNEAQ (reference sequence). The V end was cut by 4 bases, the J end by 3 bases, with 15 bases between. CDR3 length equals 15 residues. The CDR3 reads CASSSIQVLDYGYTF. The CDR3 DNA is TGTGCCAGCAGCTCAATCCAGGTTCTGGACTATGGCTACACCTTC.

The chain's CDR3 is CASRSGINQPQHF. Here the CDR3 DNA reads TGTGCCAGTCGGTCAGGAATAAATCAGCCCCAGCATTTT. This chain links TRBV6-5 with TRBJ1-5, with no clear D. Germline CDR1 and CDR2: MNHEY and SVGAGI. The length of the CDR3 is 13 residues. V dropped 9 bases and J dropped 4 bases, with 13 bases sitting between them.

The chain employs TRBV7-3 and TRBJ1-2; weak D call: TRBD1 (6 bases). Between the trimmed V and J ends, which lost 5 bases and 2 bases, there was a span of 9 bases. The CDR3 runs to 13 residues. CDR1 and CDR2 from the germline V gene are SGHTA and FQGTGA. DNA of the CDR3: TGTGCCAGCAGCCCCGGACAGAACTATGGCTACACCTTC. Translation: CASSPGQNYGYTF.

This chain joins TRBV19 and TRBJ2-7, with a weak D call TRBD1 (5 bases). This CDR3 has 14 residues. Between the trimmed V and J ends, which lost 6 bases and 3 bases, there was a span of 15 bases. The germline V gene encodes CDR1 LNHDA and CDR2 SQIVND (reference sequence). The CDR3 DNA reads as TGTGCCAGTAGGGAAGGGGCAGGTCTCTACGAGCAGTACTTC. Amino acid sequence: CASREGAGLYEQYF.

CDR3 in amino acids: CASSPSGGATDTQYF. The CDR3 DNA reads TGTGCCAGCAGCCCTAGCGGGGGGGCAACAGATACGCAGTATTTT. V is TRBV9 and J is TRBJ2-3, with 12 bases that match TRBD2. This CDR3 spans 15 amino acids. J gave up 3 bases and V 4 bases, and 3 bases lay outside the gene matches. In germline, CDR1 is SGDLS, CDR2 YYNGEE.